This T cell receptor (beta chain) came from a study of blood T cell repertoires in COVID-19. This table comes from immunoSEQ multiplex PCR, and its TCRdb copy is limited to in-frame clones, with some not included. The sample records around 470,000 clones, 80% to 95% being singletons. Germline trimming cut 5 bases from V and 6 bases from J; bases unmatched to any gene: 1. CDR1 and CDR2 from the germline V gene are MNHEY and SVGAGI. The CDR3 totals 12 residues. The receptor was derived from a man between 18 and 29 years old who had recovered from COVID-19. V gene TRBV6-5 combines with J gene TRBJ1-2; 9 bases agree with TRBD1. Material: PBMCs or T cells enriched from blood (not recorded which). The CDR3 here is CASSRDRDGYTF. The CDR3 DNA reads TGTGCCAGCAGTCGGGACAGGGATGGCTACACCTTC.